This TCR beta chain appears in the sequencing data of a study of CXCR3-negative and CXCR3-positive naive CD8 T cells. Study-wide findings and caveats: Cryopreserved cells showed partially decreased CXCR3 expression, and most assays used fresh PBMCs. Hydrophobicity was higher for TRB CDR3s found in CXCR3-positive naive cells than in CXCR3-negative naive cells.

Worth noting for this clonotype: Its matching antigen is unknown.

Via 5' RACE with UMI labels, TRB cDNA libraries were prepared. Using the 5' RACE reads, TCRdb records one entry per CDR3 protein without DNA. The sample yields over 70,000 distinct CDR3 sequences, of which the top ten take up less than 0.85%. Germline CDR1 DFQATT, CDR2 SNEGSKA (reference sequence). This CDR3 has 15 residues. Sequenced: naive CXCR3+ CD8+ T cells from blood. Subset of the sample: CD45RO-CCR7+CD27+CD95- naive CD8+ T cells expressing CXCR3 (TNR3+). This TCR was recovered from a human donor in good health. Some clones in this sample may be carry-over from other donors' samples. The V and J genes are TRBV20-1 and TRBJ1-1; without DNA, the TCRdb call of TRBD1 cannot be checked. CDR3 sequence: CSARAGGLERTEAFF.